A single sample is the source of the 21 T cell receptor beta chains below, sequenced in a study of identical twins. TCRdb redid the calling of the 5' RACE reads with MiXCR, one entry per CDR3 protein. The table lists 210,000 or so distinct CDR3 sequences, around 6.8% of them singletons. These same records also appear under a second study, on yellow fever vaccine responses in identical twins.

Material: memory (CD45RO+) T cells sorted from blood. Receptors were obtained from a woman under 30 in good health.

This clonotype was picked up many times. As DNA, the CDR3 is TGTGCCAGCAGCTTAACTGCCTACGGGACAAATCGAGGGCAGTTCTTC. This codes for CASSLTAYGTNRGQFF. This rearrangement joins TRBV7-3 to TRBJ2-1; D perhaps matches TRBD1 (6 bases). This CDR3 contains 16 residues. V lost 0 bases to trimming and J lost 12 bases, with 21 bases between them. The germline V gene has CDR1 SGHTA and CDR2 FQGTGA.

This clonotype was picked up many times. This chain connects TRBV7-9 to TRBJ2-1; 10 nucleotides line up with TRBD2. Germline V lookup: CDR1 SEHNR, CDR2 FQNEAQ (reference sequence). This CDR3 is built from 17 residues. J gave up 5 bases and V 5 bases, and 12 bases lay outside the gene matches. CDR3 nucleotide sequence: TGTGCCAGCAGCCCTCTCTGGGGGACTAGCGACCACAATGAGCAGTTCTTC. Protein sequence: CASSPLWGTSDHNEQFF.

This chain joins TRBV19 and TRBJ1-5; D is possibly TRBD1 (5 bases). The germline V gene encodes CDR1 LNHDA and CDR2 SQIVND (reference sequence). Trimming took off 3 bases at V and 4 bases at J, with 13 bases between the two ends. The CDR3 consists of 15 residues. The CDR3 sequence is CASSMRGLGNQPQHF. The CDR3 DNA reads as TGTGCCAGTAGTATGAGGGGCCTAGGGAATCAGCCCCAGCATTTT.

The sample holds a few counts of this clonotype. V gene TRBV7-2 combines with J gene TRBJ1-2, with D unresolved. V was clipped by 1 base and J by 8 bases, with 11 bases between them. CDR3 size: 13 residues. CDR1 SGHTA and CDR2 FQGNSA come from the germline V gene. The CDR3 loop is CASSLEISRGYTF. CDR3 bases: TGTGCCAGCAGCTTAGAGATCTCCAGGGGCTACACCTTC.

The sample holds many counts of this clonotype. V and J are TRBV6-5 and TRBJ1-6; no definite D call. The germline CDR1 and CDR2 sequences are MNHEY and SVGAGI. The CDR3 runs to 12 residues. Trimming took off 2 bases at V and 7 bases at J, with 3 bases between the two ends. CDR3 protein: CASSYLNSPLHF. The CDR3 DNA reads TGTGCCAGCAGTTACCTCAATTCACCCCTCCACTTT.

A few counts support this clonotype. The chain joins TRBV4-1 to TRBJ2-7; D is uncertain. This CDR3 has 15 residues. Germline V gene data show CDR1 as MGHRA and CDR2 as YSYEKL. V lost 1 base and J lost 2, with 12 bases in between. Here the CDR3 reads CASSQAGSSAYEQYF. CDR3 bases: TGCGCCAGCAGCCAAGCAGGTTCTAGTGCCTACGAGCAGTACTTC.

This clonotype was observed many times. The chain couples TRBV9 to TRBJ2-1; 8 bases fit TRBD2. Trimming took 2 bases from V and 8 from J; bases not matched to a gene: 6. Germline values: CDR1 SGDLS, CDR2 YYNGEE. This CDR3 is built from 14 residues. CDR3 region: CASSVPGLEDEQFF. Written as DNA, the CDR3 is TGTGCCAGCAGCGTGCCGGGACTAGAAGATGAGCAGTTCTTC. Variable domain in full (rest from reference TRBV9 and TRBJ2-1): DSGVTQTPKHLITATGQRVTLRCSPRSGDLSVYWYQQSLDQGLQFLIQYYNGEERAKGNILERFSAQQFPDLHSELNLSSLELGDSALYFCASSVPGLEDEQFFGPGTRLTVL.

The rearrangement links TRBV7-8 to TRBJ2-1, with 7 bases fitting TRBD2. Germline V gene lookup returns CDR1 SGHVS and CDR2 FQNEAQ. This CDR3 region has 14 residues. V was clipped by 0 bases and J by 14 bases; unmatched bases: 10. The CDR3 here is CASSLAASGSFKFF. DNA for the CDR3: TGTGCCAGCAGCTTAGCGGCTAGCGGATCATTTAAGTTCTTC.

The chain combines TRBV7-9 with TRBJ2-2; 7 bases fit TRBD1. V shed 1 base and J 14 bases; nucleotides not matched to a gene: 10. The CDR3 covers 14 residues. Looked up from germline, CDR1 is SEHNR and CDR2 is FQNEAQ (reference sequence). CDR3 DNA: TGTGCCAGCAGCTTAGATTTAAAGGACAGGCTACTGTTTTTT. Its protein product is CASSLDLKDRLLFF.

This clonotype was seen more than once but under ten times. The V and J genes are TRBV20-1 and TRBJ2-3; D may be TRBD2 (6 bases). CDR3 length equals 15 residues. CDR1 and CDR2 from the germline V gene are DFQATT and SNEGSKA (reference sequence). The ends were cut back, 3 bases at V and 0 bases at J, with 13 bases in the middle. The CDR3 DNA sequence: TGCAGTGCTAGGCCTCTAGCGTTTAGCACAGATACGCAGTATTTT. Translated: CSARPLAFSTDTQYF.

This clonotype was seen ten or more times. The chain couples TRBV11-2 to TRBJ1-1; 11 nucleotides agree with TRBD1. With 5 bases clipped from V and 3 bases from J, the junction kept 8 bases outside the gene matches. The CDR3 loop spans 16 amino acids. Looked up from germline, CDR1 is SGHAT and CDR2 is FQNNGV. CDR3 coding DNA: TGTGCCAGCAGCCCGAGGACAGGGGGCGCGGACACTGAAGCTTTCTTT. As protein: CASSPRTGGADTEAFF.

At least ten counts were recorded for this clonotype. The chain combines TRBV6-1 with TRBJ2-3; TRBD2 might be the D (7 bases). The length of the CDR3 is 15 residues. Trimming removed 5 bases at V and 5 bases at J, with 17 bases between. Germline V lookup: CDR1 MNHNS, CDR2 SASEGT. CDR3 amino acids: CASSTGQGRVDTQYF. The DNA for the CDR3 is TGTGCCAGCAGTACGGGGCAGGGGAGGGTAGATACGCAGTATTTT.

V and J are TRBV20-1 and TRBJ2-7; 8 bases agree with TRBD1. The V segment lost 0 bases and the J segment 2 bases; nucleotides outside the gene matches: 6. CDR1 and CDR2 from the germline V gene are DFQATT and SNEGSKA (reference sequence). The CDR3 covers 15 residues. CDR3 in DNA: TGCAGTGCTAGAGATTATAGGACAGGGACCTACGAGCAGTACTTC. Translation: CSARDYRTGTYEQYF.

This chain uses TRBV20-1 with TRBJ2-7, with 8 bases matching TRBD1. Trimming took 3 bases from V and 0 from J; bases not matched to a gene: 13. Germline V gene data show CDR1 as DFQATT and CDR2 as SNEGSKA (reference sequence). This CDR3 comprises 17 residues. Here the CDR3 DNA reads TGCAGTGCTAGGGGGATAGGGCGGACAGGGAGCTCCTACGAGCAGTACTTC. The encoded protein is CSARGIGRTGSSYEQYF.

The V call is TRBV29-1, the J call TRBJ1-2, with D tentatively TRBD1 (6 bases). The CDR3 has 13 residues. V was cut by 4 bases and J by 8 bases, with 17 bases left in between. Germline CDR1 is SQVTM and CDR2 is ANQGSEA. The CDR3 bases are TGCAGCGTTGGGACACAGGGAAATGACGGCTACACCTTC. Translation: CSVGTQGNDGYTF. Full variable domain (remainder filled in from reference TRBV29-1 and TRBJ1-2): SAVISQKPSRDICQRGTSLTIQCQVDSQVTMMFWYRQQPGQSLTLIATANQGSEATYESGFVIDKFPISRPNLTFSTLTVSNMSPEDSSIYLCSVGTQGNDGYTFGSGTRLTVV.

The table lists this clonotype with a few counts. The rearrangement links TRBV12-3 or TRBV12-4 to TRBJ1-6; D not resolved. The ends were cut back, 1 base at V and 7 bases at J, with 8 bases in the middle. This CDR3 contains 14 residues. The CDR3 DNA sequence: TGTGCCAGCAGTTTAGGACTGCAAAATTCACCCCTCCACTTT. Amino acids: CASSLGLQNSPLHF.

This clonotype was picked up many times. The chain employs TRBV9 and TRBJ1-2; 9 bases align to TRBD1. This CDR3 contains 16 residues. Per germline, CDR1 SGDLS and CDR2 YYNGEE. V trimming: 3 bases; J trimming: 4 bases; junction bases outside the gene matches: 10. The CDR3 protein is CASSAGSPGQGYGYTF. DNA of the CDR3: TGTGCCAGCAGCGCAGGGAGCCCGGGACAGGGCTATGGCTACACCTTC.

This clonotype was seen many times. This chain connects TRBV5-1 to TRBJ2-1; the D gene is possibly TRBD1 (5 bases). CDR3 length equals 17 residues. Trimming pared 0 bases from V and 1 base from J, leaving 14 bases between. CDR1 is SGHRS and CDR2 is YFSETQ in the germline V gene. DNA for the CDR3: TGCGCCAGCAGCTTGGGTACCTTAGGGGATTCCTACAATGAGCAGTTCTTC. Protein product: CASSLGTLGDSYNEQFF.

In this sample, this clonotype turned up many times. The chain combines TRBV5-1 with TRBJ2-2; D remains ambiguous. V was clipped by 3 bases and J by 3 bases, with 12 bases between them. Germline-derived CDR1 and CDR2 are SGHRS and YFSETQ. The CDR3 consists of 15 residues. The CDR3 bases are TGCGCCAGCAGCTCCTTTGGATGGGACACCGGGGAGCTGTTTTTT. As protein: CASSSFGWDTGELFF.

This clonotype was recorded many times. The genes are TRBV7-2 and TRBJ2-7; D may be TRBD2 (5 bases). Trimming removed 10 bases at V and 6 bases at J, with 22 bases between. The germline V gene has CDR1 SGHTA and CDR2 FQGNSA. The CDR3 totals 14 residues. Written as DNA, the CDR3 is TGTGCCACCCAACGAGGGCCCTCTTGGCTCGAGCAGTACTTC. Translation gives CATQRGPSWLEQYF.

This clonotype was counted a few times. The CDR3 DNA sequence: TGTGCCAGCAGTGAATCCCGGCCGGGCTACGAGCAGTACTTC. Translated, it gives CASSESRPGYEQYF. V and J are TRBV25-1 and TRBJ2-7; D gene ambiguous. CDR3 length: 14 amino acids. The germline V gene has CDR1 MGHDK and CDR2 SYGVNS. Trimming cost V 1 base and J 3 bases, with 10 bases left between them.